The 20 T cell receptor beta chains below were found in one sample sequenced in a study of patients and donors after allogeneic stem cell transplantation. MiXCR, applied by TCRdb to the RT-PCR reads, yields one record per CDR3 protein. The sample gives more than 850,000 distinct CDR3 sequences, 15% to 20% of which show up once; roughly 6.4% is in the top ten. The sequenced sample consisted of blood, either unsorted or a sorted T cell fraction (not recorded which). These receptors were obtained from a human donor who was either an allogeneic HSCT recipient or a stem cell or donor lymphocyte infusion donor (not recorded which). It is not recorded whose cells these are; they may come from a transplant donor.

This chain joins TRBV20-1 and TRBJ2-1; TRBD2 matches at 16 bases. The CDR3 runs to 20 residues. J was trimmed by 0 bases and V by 3 bases; bases with no gene match: 11. Germline CDR1 reads DFQATT; CDR2 reads SNEGSKA (reference sequence). In DNA, the CDR3 is TGCAGTGCTAGGGACCTGGGACTAGCGGGAGGGCCCCCCTCCTACAATGAGCAGTTCTTC. This encodes CSARDLGLAGGPPSYNEQFF.

The chain is built from TRBV5-1 and TRBJ2-2; TRBD2 matches 12 bases. Germline V gene lookup returns CDR1 SGHRS and CDR2 YFSETQ. The CDR3 has 20 residues. Trimming at V came to 4 bases and at J to 3 bases, leaving 16 bases not matched to a gene. Written as DNA, the CDR3 is TGCGCCAGCAGCCCCCGACTAGCGGGAGTCCCCCGTACTCACACCGGGGAGCTGTTTTTT. This sequence encodes CASSPRLAGVPRTHTGELFF.

The V and J genes are TRBV20-1 and TRBJ1-1, with 8 bases aligning to TRBD1. With V trimmed by 6 bases and J by 9 bases, 3 bases remained unmatched. CDR1 and CDR2 from the germline V gene are DFQATT and SNEGSKA (reference sequence). CDR3 length equals 10 residues. The CDR3: CSAIRGQAFF. CDR3 in DNA: TGCAGTGCGATCAGGGGGCAAGCTTTCTTT.

This clonotype turned up a few times. This rearrangement joins TRBV12-3 or TRBV12-4 to TRBJ2-1, with TRBD2 matching 7 bases. V lost 1 base and J lost 9; bases outside the gene matches: 15. The CDR3 extends over 17 amino acids. The CDR3: CASSLGWDGGSRTEQFF. CDR3 nucleotides: TGTGCCAGCAGTTTAGGTTGGGATGGCGGGAGTCGCACTGAGCAGTTCTTC.

J is TRBJ2-7 and V is TRBV20-1, with TRBD1 matching 10 bases. This CDR3 is 12 amino acids long. The ends lost 3 bases at V and 5 bases at J; junction bases unmatched: 1. The V gene's germline CDR1 is DFQATT and CDR2 SNEGSKA (reference sequence). The CDR3 loop is CSARTGGHEQYF. In DNA, the CDR3 is TGCAGTGCTAGGACAGGGGGCCACGAGCAGTACTTC.

This clonotype was picked up a small number of times. The rearrangement joins TRBV29-1 to TRBJ1-1; D is ambiguous. The CDR3 extends over 14 amino acids. V was pared by 4 bases and J by 0 bases, with 12 bases between. CDR1 is SQVTM and CDR2 is ANQGSEA in the germline V gene. CDR3 residues: CSVVGNSLNTEAFF. DNA for the CDR3: TGCAGCGTTGTCGGTAACAGTTTGAACACTGAAGCTTTCTTT.

The gene calls are TRBV20-1 and TRBJ1-5, with TRBD1 matching 7 bases. Germline V gives CDR1 DFQATT, CDR2 SNEGSKA (reference sequence). The J segment lost 0 bases and the V segment lost 5 bases, leaving 7 bases of the junction unmatched. CDR3 length equals 15 residues. The DNA for the CDR3 is TGCAGTGCTGGCCGGGACAGACTTAGCAATCAGCCCCAGCATTTT. This gives the protein CSAGRDRLSNQPQHF.

Many counts were recorded for this clonotype. This chain joins TRBV27 and TRBJ2-1; TRBD2 is a possible D gene (5 bases). The CDR3 totals 14 residues. Trimming took off 2 bases at V and 3 bases at J, with 8 bases between the two ends. Germline loops: CDR1 MNHEY, CDR2 SMNVEV (reference sequence). Here the CDR3 reads CASSLGGLYNEQFF. In nucleotides, the CDR3 is TGTGCCAGCAGTTTAGGAGGACTCTACAATGAGCAGTTCTTC.

The chain recombines TRBV5-6 with TRBJ2-6; D gene ambiguous. Germline V lookup: CDR1 SGHDT, CDR2 YYEEEE. Trimming removed 0 bases at V and 4 bases at J, with 8 bases between. The CDR3 length is 15 residues. The CDR3 is CASSLGKPGANVLTF. CDR3 coding DNA: TGTGCCAGCAGCTTGGGGAAGCCCGGGGCCAACGTCCTGACTTTC.

The CDR3 here is CASRTLEGAYTGELFF. The CDR3 nucleotides are TGTGCCAGTAGGACTTTGGAGGGTGCTTACACCGGGGAGCTGTTTTTT. The chain joins TRBV19 to TRBJ2-2, with a possible D match to TRBD2 (6 bases). CDR3 length: 16 residues. Germline V CDR1 and CDR2: LNHDA, SQIVND (reference sequence). Trimming left V 6 bases short and J 3 bases short, with 17 bases between.

In this sample, this clonotype turned up a few times. The chain is built from TRBV20-1 and TRBJ1-1, with TRBD1 identical over 10 bases. Germline CDR1 DFQATT, CDR2 SNEGSKA (reference sequence). This CDR3 comprises 13 residues. After removal of 6 bases from V and 5 bases from J, the junction contained 6 bases not matched to a gene. The CDR3 DNA is TGCAGTGCGTTGGACAGGGGGTATACTGAAGCTTTCTTT. This gives the protein CSALDRGYTEAFF.

The chain recombines TRBV18 with TRBJ2-7; TRBD1 might be the D (6 bases). The germline gives CDR1 KGHSH, CDR2 LQKENI. CDR3 size: 15 residues. The V gene lost 2 bases and the J gene lost 0 bases, with 11 bases spanning the gap. In nucleotides, the CDR3 is TGTGCCAGCTCACCAGGACAGTTTATCTCCTACGAGCAGTACTTC. Translating it yields CASSPGQFISYEQYF.

The chain carries TRBV24-1 and TRBJ2-3; 14 nucleotides line up with TRBD2. The germline V gene encodes CDR1 KGHDR and CDR2 SFDVKD. CDR3 size: 19 residues. With 4 bases clipped from V and 6 bases from J, the junction kept 14 bases outside the gene matches. The DNA for the CDR3 is TGTGCCACCAGTGACTCTCAAACCCGACTAGCGGGGGGGTACGATACGCAGTATTTT. As protein: CATSDSQTRLAGGYDTQYF.

This clonotype was counted between two and nine times. The chain is built from TRBV7-8 and TRBJ1-2; a possible D gene is TRBD1 (6 bases). The CDR3 covers 17 residues. Germline values: CDR1 SGHVS, CDR2 FQNEAQ. The V gene lost 5 bases and the J gene lost 4 bases, with 23 bases spanning the gap. The CDR3 reads CASSPPTPDRSGYGYTF. CDR3 bases: TGTGCCAGCAGCCCTCCCACCCCGGACAGATCCGGCTATGGCTACACCTTC.

J is TRBJ1-3 and V is TRBV4-1; the D is unclear. Germline assignment: CDR1 MGHRA and CDR2 YSYEKL. The CDR3 is 15 amino acids. Trimming left V 3 bases short and J 0 bases short, with 9 bases between. CDR3 loop: CASSHPGSSGNTIYF. DNA of the CDR3: TGCGCCAGCAGCCACCCAGGTTCCTCTGGAAACACCATATATTTT.

The chain is built from TRBV7-3 and TRBJ2-7, with 10 bases matching TRBD1. Germline loops: CDR1 SGHTA, CDR2 FQGTGA. J gave up 5 bases and V 7 bases, and 11 bases lay outside the gene matches. The CDR3 has 15 residues. The CDR3 DNA sequence: TGTGCCAGCACCCTTGGGACAGGGGTGTTCGACGAGCAGTACTTC. This translates into CASTLGTGVFDEQYF.

The chain couples TRBV14 to TRBJ2-6, with unresolved D. This CDR3 spans 16 amino acids. V was clipped by 1 base and J by 0 bases, with 7 bases between them. The germline V gene encodes CDR1 SGHDN and CDR2 FVKESK. In DNA, the CDR3 is TGTGCCAGCAGCCAAGCTGGACCCTCTGGGGCCAACGTCCTGACTTTC. Its protein product is CASSQAGPSGANVLTF. Based on the CDR3 plus reference TRBV14 and TRBJ2-6, the full variable domain is EAGVTQFPSHSVIEKGQTVTLRCDPISGHDNLYWYRRVMGKEIKFLLHFVKESKQDESGMPNNRFLAERTGGTYSTLKVQPAELEDSGVYFCASSQAGPSGANVLTFGAGSRLTVL.

This chain's CDR3 is CASSLAYSSYEQYF. The CDR3 DNA is TGTGCCAGCAGTTTAGCGTACAGTTCCTACGAGCAGTACTTC. V usage is TRBV12-3 or TRBV12-4 and J usage is TRBJ2-7, with D hard to call. V gave up 0 bases and J gave up 1 base, with 7 bases separating them. CDR3 length: 14 amino acids.

The V and J genes are TRBV2 and TRBJ2-7; D is ambiguous. The CDR3 totals 15 residues. Looked up from germline, CDR1 is SNHLY and CDR2 is FYNNEI. The V end lost 2 bases, the J end lost 0 bases, and 11 bases lay between the germline ends. This CDR3 reads CASSERYLSSYEQYF. The CDR3 region has the DNA TGTGCCAGCAGTGAACGGTACCTGAGCTCCTACGAGCAGTACTTC.

This clonotype came up a few times. The V and J genes are TRBV18 and TRBJ2-5; 7 bases match TRBD2. Germline-derived CDR1 and CDR2 are KGHSH and LQKENI. V gave up 3 bases and J gave up 6 bases; unmatched junction bases: 10. The CDR3 length is 15 residues. This CDR3 reads CASSPLADPPKTQYF. The CDR3 DNA sequence: TGTGCCAGCTCACCGCTAGCGGATCCTCCCAAGACCCAGTACTTC.